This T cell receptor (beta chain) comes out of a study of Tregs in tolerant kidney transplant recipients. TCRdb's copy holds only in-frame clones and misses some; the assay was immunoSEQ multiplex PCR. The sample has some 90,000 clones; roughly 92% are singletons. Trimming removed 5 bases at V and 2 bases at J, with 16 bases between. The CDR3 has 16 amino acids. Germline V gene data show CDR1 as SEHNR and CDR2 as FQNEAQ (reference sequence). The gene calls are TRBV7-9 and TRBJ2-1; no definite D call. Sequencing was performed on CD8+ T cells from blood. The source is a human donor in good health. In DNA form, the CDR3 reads TGTGCCAGCAGCCCGCTTATGCGGTCCGCCTACAATGAGCAGTTCTTC. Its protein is CASSPLMRSAYNEQFF.